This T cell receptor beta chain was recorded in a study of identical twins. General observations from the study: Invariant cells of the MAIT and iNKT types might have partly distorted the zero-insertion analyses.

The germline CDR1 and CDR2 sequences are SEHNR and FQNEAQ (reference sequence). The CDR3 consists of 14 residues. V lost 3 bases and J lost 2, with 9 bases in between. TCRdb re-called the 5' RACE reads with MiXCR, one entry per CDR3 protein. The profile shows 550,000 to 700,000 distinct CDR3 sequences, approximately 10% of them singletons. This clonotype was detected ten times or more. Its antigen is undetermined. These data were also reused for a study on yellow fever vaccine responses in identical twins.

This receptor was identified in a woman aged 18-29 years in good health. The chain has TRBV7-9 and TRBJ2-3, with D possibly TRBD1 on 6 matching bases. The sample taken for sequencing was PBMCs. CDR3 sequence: CASSFSGVTDTQYF. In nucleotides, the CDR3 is TGTGCCAGCAGCTTTTCAGGGGTCACAGATACGCAGTATTTT.